One and the same sample provided the 6 T cell receptor beta chains below, sequenced in a study of early T cells in non-severe SARS-CoV-2 infection. Via MiXCR, TCRdb re-called the 5' RACE reads, giving one row per CDR3 protein. The sample lists 45,000 to 55,000 distinct CDR3 sequences; approximately 9.8% were seen once. The sequenced sample consisted of whole blood. These TCRs come from an adult who was a healthcare worker with PCR-confirmed SARS-CoV-2 infection or an uninfected control (not recorded which).

This clonotype was observed at least ten times. The chain is built from TRBV5-1 and TRBJ1-1, with a weak D call TRBD1 (6 bases). This CDR3 spans 16 amino acids. Germline CDR1 and CDR2: SGHRS and YFSETQ. V was trimmed by 0 bases and J by 0 bases, leaving 12 bases between them. The CDR3 spells CASSLEYRTVNTEAFF. The DNA for the CDR3 is TGCGCCAGCAGCTTGGAATATAGGACAGTGAACACTGAAGCTTTCTTT.

This clonotype occurred many times. This chain links TRBV7-9 with TRBJ2-7; no clear D. V lost 5 bases and J 4 bases, leaving 15 bases between the germline ends. The germline gives CDR1 SEHNR, CDR2 FQNEAQ (reference sequence). The CDR3 runs 14 residues. The CDR3 protein is CASSPSGNLYEQYF. The DNA of the CDR3 is TGTGCCAGCAGCCCAAGTGGGAACCTGTACGAGCAGTACTTC.

As to this clonotype: Since a much larger clone is just one base distant, this may be a read error. This chain connects TRBV25-1 to TRBJ2-1; 9 bases line up with TRBD2. Germline V gene sequence: CDR1 MGHDK, CDR2 SYGVNS. This CDR3 has 17 residues. This CDR3 is CASSELGLAISCNEQFF. The CDR3 nucleotides read TGTGCCAGCAGTGAATTAGGACTAGCGATCTCCTGCAATGAGCAGTTCTTC.

This clonotype occurred many times. The CDR3 spells CSARSQPNGYTF. In DNA, the CDR3 is TGCAGTGCTAGGTCCCAACCCAATGGCTACACCTTC. The genes are TRBV20-1 and TRBJ1-2; D remains unclear. Germline V lookup: CDR1 DFQATT, CDR2 SNEGSKA (reference sequence). Trimming pared 3 bases from V and 6 bases from J, leaving 11 bases between. CDR3 length equals 12 residues.

The chain links TRBV7-9 to TRBJ2-1; 9 bases are shared with TRBD2. The CDR3 spans 16 residues. Trimming took 5 bases from V and 0 from J; bases not matched to a gene: 5. Germline V gene lookup returns CDR1 SEHNR and CDR2 FQNEAQ (reference sequence). CDR3 coding DNA: TGTGCCAGCAGCCCCGTTAGCGGGAGCTCCTACAATGAGCAGTTCTTC. Its protein product is CASSPVSGSSYNEQFF.

This clonotype was seen repeatedly, ten times or more. This chain uses TRBV7-9 with TRBJ1-5; D is unresolved. CDR1 and CDR2 from the germline V gene are SEHNR and FQNEAQ (reference sequence). Trimming took off 0 bases at V and 1 base at J, with 13 bases between the two ends. CDR3 length: 17 residues. The CDR3 loop is CASSLAGGPASNQPQHF. The CDR3 region has the DNA TGTGCCAGCAGCTTAGCGGGCGGCCCCGCGAGCAATCAGCCCCAGCATTTT.